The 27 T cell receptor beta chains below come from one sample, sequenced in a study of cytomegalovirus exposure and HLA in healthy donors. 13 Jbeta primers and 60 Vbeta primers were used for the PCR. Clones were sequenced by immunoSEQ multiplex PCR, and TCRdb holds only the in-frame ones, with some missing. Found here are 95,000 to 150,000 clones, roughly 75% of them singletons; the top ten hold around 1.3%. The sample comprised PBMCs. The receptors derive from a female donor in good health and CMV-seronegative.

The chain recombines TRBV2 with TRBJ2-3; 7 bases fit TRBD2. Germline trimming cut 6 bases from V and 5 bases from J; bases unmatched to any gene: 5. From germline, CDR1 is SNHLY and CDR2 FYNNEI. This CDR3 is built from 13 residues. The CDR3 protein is CASSLGLLDTQYF. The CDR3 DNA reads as TGTGCCAGCAGCTTGGGACTATTAGATACGCAGTATTTT. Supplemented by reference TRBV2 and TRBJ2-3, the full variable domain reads EPEVTQTPSHQVTQMGQEVILRCVPISNHLYFYWYRQILGQKVEFLVSFYNNEISEKSEIFDDQFSVERPDGSNFTLKIRSTKLEDSAMYFCASSLGLLDTQYFGPGTRLTVL.

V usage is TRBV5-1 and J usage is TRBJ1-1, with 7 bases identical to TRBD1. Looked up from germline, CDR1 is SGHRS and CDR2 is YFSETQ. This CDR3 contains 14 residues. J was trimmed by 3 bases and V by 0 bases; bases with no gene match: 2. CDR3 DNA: TGCGCCAGCAGCTTGGCAGGGGGGCACACTGAAGCTTTCTTT. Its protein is CASSLAGGHTEAFF.

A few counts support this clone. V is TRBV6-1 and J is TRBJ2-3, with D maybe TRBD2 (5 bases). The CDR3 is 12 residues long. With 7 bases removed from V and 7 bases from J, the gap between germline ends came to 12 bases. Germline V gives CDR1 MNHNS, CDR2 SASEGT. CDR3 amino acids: CASNLRENTQYF. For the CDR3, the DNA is TGTGCCAGCAATCTGAGGGAAAATACGCAGTATTTT.

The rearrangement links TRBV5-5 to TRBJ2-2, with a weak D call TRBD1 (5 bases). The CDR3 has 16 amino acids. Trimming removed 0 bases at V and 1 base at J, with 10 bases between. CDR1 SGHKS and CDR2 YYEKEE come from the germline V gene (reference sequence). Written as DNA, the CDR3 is TGTGCCAGCAGCTTGGGTAACAGGATGAACACCGGGGAGCTGTTTTTT. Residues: CASSLGNRMNTGELFF.

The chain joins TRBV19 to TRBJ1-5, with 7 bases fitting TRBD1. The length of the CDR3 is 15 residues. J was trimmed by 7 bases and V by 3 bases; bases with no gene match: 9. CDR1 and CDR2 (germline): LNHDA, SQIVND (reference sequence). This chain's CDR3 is CASSIRDRVKQPQHF. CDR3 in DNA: TGTGCCAGTAGTATCAGAGACAGGGTTAAACAGCCCCAGCATTTT.

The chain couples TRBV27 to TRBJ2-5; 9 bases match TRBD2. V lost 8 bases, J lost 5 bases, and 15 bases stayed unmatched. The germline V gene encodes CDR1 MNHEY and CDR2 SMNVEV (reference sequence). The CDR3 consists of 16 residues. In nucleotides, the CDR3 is TGTGCCAGCCGCTCCTCGGGGGCGGGGGGGCGGGAGACCCAGTACTTC. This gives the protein CASRSSGAGGRETQYF.

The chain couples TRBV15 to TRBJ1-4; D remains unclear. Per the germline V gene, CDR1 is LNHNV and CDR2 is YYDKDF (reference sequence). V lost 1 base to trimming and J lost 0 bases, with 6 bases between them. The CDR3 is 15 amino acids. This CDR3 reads CATSRGGATNEKLFF. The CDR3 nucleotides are TGTGCCACCAGCAGAGGGGGAGCAACTAATGAAAAACTGTTTTTT. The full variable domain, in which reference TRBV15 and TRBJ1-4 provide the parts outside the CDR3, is DAMVIQNPRYQVTQFGKPVTLSCSQTLNHNVMYWYQQKSSQAPKLLFHYYDKDFNNEADTPDNFQSRRPNTSFCFLDIRSPGLGDTAMYLCATSRGGATNEKLFFGSGTQLSVL.

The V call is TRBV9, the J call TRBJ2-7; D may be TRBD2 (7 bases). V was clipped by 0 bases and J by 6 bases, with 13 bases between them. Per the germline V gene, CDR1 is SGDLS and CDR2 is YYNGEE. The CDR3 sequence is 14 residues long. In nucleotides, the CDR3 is TGTGCCAGCAGCGTAGGGGCTGGGGGGGCCGAGCAGTACTTC. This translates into CASSVGAGGAEQYF.

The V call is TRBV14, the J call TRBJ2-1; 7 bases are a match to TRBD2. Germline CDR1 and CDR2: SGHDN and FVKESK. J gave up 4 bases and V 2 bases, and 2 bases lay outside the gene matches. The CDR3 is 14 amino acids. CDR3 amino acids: CASSQWGGYNEQFF. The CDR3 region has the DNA TGTGCCAGCAGCCAATGGGGGGGATACAATGAGCAGTTCTTC.

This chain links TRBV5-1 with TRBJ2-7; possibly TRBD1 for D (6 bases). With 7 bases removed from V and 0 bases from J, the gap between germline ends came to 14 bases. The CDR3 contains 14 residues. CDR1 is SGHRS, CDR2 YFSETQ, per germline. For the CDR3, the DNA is TGCGCCAGCGTCGCGGACAGTTCCTCCTACGAGCAGTACTTC. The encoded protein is CASVADSSSYEQYF.

The CDR3 reads CASSLQLAGGGDEQFF. Written as DNA, the CDR3 is TGCGCCAGCAGCTTACAACTAGCGGGGGGGGGTGATGAGCAGTTCTTC. The chain couples TRBV5-1 to TRBJ2-1, with TRBD2 matching 13 bases. Germline trimming cut 2 bases from V and 8 bases from J; bases unmatched to any gene: 7. Germline CDR1 reads SGHRS; CDR2 reads YFSETQ. The CDR3 consists of 16 residues.

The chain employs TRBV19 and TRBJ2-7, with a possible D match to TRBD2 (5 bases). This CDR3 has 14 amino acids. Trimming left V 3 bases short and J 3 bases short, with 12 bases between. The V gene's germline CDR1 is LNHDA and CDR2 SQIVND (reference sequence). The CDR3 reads CASSIFGVGYEQYF. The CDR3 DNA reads TGTGCCAGTAGTATTTTCGGGGTCGGCTACGAGCAGTACTTC.

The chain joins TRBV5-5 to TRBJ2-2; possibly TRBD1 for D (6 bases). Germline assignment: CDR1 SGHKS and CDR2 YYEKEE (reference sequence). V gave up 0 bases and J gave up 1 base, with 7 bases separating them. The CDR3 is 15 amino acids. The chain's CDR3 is CASSLGGGNTGELFF. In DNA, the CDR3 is TGTGCCAGCAGCTTGGGAGGGGGGAACACCGGGGAGCTGTTTTTT.

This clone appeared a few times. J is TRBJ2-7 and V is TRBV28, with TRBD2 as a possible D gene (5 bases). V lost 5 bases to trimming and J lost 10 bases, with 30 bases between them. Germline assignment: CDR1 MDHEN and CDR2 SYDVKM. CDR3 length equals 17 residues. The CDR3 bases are TGTGCCAGCAGTCCACACGGGGTTAGCGCCCAGCCCTACGGACAGTACTTC. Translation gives CASSPHGVSAQPYGQYF.

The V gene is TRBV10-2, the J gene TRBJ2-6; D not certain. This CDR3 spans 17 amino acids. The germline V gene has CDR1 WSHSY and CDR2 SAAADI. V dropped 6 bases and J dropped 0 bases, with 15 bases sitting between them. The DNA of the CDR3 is TGCGCCAGCAGCCGCGGCCCTCCTGGCTCTGGGGCCAACGTCCTGACTTTC. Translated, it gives CASSRGPPGSGANVLTF.

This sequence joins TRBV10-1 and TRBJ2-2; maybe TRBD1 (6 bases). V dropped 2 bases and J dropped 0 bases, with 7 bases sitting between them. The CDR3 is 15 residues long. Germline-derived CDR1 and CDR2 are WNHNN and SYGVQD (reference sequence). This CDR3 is CASSERTANTGELFF. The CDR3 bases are TGCGCCAGCAGTGAGAGGACAGCGAACACCGGGGAGCTGTTTTTT.

CDR3 DNA sequence: TGTGCCAGTAGTAGGTGGGACAGGGTGGTTCAGCCCCAGCATTTT. It is translated as CASSRWDRVVQPQHF. The chain couples TRBV19 to TRBJ1-5; 9 bases align to TRBD1. Trimming removed 4 bases from V and 6 bases from J; junction bases left unmatched: 7. The length of the CDR3 is 15 residues. Germline CDR1 reads LNHDA; CDR2 reads SQIVND (reference sequence). The full variable domain, in which reference TRBV19 and TRBJ1-5 provide the parts outside the CDR3, is DGGITQSPKYLFRKEGQNVTLSCEQNLNHDAMYWYRQDPGQGLRLIYYSQIVNDFQKGDIAEGYSVSREKKESFPLTVTSAQKNPTAFYLCASSRWDRVVQPQHFGDGTRLSIL.

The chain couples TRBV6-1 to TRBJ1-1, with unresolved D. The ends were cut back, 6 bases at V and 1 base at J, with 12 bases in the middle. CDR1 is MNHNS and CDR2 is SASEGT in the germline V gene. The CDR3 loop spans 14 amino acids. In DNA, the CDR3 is TGTGCCAGCAGGCCGGGAACACAGAACACTGAAGCTTTCTTT. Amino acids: CASRPGTQNTEAFF.

CDR3 nucleotide sequence: TGTGCCAGCAGGCAAGCGGGTGAAGTATACAATGAGCAGTTCTTC. Translation gives CASRQAGEVYNEQFF. The chain recombines TRBV2 with TRBJ2-1; D is perhaps TRBD2 (6 bases). The V gene's germline CDR1 is SNHLY and CDR2 FYNNEI. This CDR3 has 15 amino acids. The V gene lost 6 bases and the J gene lost 4 bases, with 16 bases spanning the gap.

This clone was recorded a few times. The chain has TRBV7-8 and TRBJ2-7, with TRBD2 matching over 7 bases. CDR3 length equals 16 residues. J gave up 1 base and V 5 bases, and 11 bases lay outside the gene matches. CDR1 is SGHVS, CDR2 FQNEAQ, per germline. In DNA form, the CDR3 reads TGTGCCAGCAGCGCGACTACTAGCGTGTTGTCCTACGAGCAGTACTTC. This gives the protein CASSATTSVLSYEQYF.

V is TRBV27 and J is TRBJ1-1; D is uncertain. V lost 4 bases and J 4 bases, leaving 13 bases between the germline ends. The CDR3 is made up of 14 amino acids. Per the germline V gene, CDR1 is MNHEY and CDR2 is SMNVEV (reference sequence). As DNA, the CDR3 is TGTGCCAGCAGTTCAGGCCCCATGGGCACTGAAGCTTTCTTT. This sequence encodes CASSSGPMGTEAFF.

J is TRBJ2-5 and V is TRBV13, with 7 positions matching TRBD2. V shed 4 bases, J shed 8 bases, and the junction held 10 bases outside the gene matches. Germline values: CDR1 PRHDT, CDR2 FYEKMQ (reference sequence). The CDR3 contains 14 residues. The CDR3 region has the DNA TGTGCCAGCAGCTCCCTAGCGGTCCAAGGTACCCAGTACTTC. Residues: CASSSLAVQGTQYF.

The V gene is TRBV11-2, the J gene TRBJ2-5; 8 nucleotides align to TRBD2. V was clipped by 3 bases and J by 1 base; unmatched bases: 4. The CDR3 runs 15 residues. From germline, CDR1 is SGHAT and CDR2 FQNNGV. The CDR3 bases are TGTGCCAGCAGCTTCAGCGGGAGTCCCCAAGAGACCCAGTACTTC. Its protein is CASSFSGSPQETQYF.

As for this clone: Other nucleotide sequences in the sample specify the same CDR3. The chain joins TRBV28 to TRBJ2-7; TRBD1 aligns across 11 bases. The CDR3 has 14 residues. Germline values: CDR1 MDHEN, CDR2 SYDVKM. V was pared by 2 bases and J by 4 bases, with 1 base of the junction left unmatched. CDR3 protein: CASSLGTGGYEQYF. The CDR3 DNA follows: TGTGCCAGCAGTTTAGGGACAGGGGGATACGAGCAGTACTTC.

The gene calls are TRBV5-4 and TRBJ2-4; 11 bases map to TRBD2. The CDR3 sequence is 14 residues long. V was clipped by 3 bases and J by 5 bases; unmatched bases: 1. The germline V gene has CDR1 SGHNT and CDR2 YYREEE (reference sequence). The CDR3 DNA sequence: TGTGCCAGCAGCTCGGGACTAGCGGAAAACATTCAGTACTTC. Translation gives CASSSGLAENIQYF.

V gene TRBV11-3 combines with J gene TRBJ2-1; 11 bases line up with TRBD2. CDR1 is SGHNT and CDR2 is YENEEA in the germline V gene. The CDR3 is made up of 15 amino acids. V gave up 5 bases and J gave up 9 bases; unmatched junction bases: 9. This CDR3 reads CASSELAGGFSEQFF. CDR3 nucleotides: TGTGCCAGCAGCGAGCTAGCGGGAGGATTTAGTGAGCAGTTCTTC.

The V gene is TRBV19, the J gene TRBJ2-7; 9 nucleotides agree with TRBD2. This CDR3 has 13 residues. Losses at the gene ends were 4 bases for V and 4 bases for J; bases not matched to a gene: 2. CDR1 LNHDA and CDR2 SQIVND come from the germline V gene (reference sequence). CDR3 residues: CASSRREGYEQYF. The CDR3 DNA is TGTGCCAGTAGTAGGCGGGAGGGGTACGAGCAGTACTTC.